This TCR beta chain was recorded in a study of a mutant IDH1 vaccine in newly diagnosed glioma. Overall study: The study gave patients eight vaccinations in weeks 1, 3, 5, 7, 11, 15, 19, 23.

Noted time point: week 5, during vaccination. Every single dose of the vaccine, 300 ug of mutant IDH1 20-mer peptide, came with topical imiquimod. On this clone itself: Its antigen is unknown.

Sequencing was performed with immunoSEQ multiplex PCR; in TCRdb, only in-frame clones are kept and a portion is missing. The table shows approximately 50,000 clones, with around 80% occurring only once. This CDR3 has 13 residues. The V gene's germline CDR1 is MDHEN and CDR2 SYDVKM. V gave up 6 bases and J gave up 4 bases; unmatched junction bases: 4. This TCR derives from a man in his forties or fifties with glioma. This specimen consisted of PBMCs, obtained from a glioma patient whose treatment included an IDH1 peptide vaccine. This chain links TRBV28 with TRBJ1-2, with 8 bases fitting TRBD1. The CDR3 coding sequence is TGTGCCAGCAGCCCCACAGGGGGCTATGGCTACACCTTC. It yields the protein CASSPTGGYGYTF.